This T cell receptor (beta chain) stems from a study of T-cell memory formation after mild COVID-19. General observations from the study: The authors did not confirm SARS-CoV-2 specificity of second-wave clones peaking day 37. Shrinking CD4+ clones were chiefly CM and EM; CD8+ ones were chiefly EMRA.

CDR3 length: 15 residues. V lost 6 bases, J lost 4 bases, and 19 bases lay in between. The germline V gene encodes CDR1 SGHRS and CDR2 YFSETQ. This clonotype was seen at least ten times. What it binds is unknown. Constant-segment primers served in 5'RACE that generated TCR alpha and TCR beta cDNA libraries bearing sample barcodes and UMIs. TCRdb analysed the 5' RACE reads with MiXCR anew, one entry per CDR3 protein. The sample records 250,000 to 400,000 distinct CDR3 sequences, about 13% being singletons. Sequencing input: PBMCs or a T cell subset sorted from them (not recorded which). The chain has TRBV5-1 and TRBJ2-5, with unresolved D. This TCR came from a man aged 18 to 35 who had mild COVID-19 (a few samples of this study predate the infection). Cell type and time point are not known. The chain's CDR3 is CASTPVTSPTETQYF. The CDR3 coding sequence is TGCGCCAGCACGCCGGTCACCTCCCCCACAGAGACCCAGTACTTC.